This T cell receptor beta chain was captured in a study of identifying expanded T cells in peripheral blood. Whole-study results and caveats: Differentially abundant clones: around 1.2 between replicates, 15 to 17 at around 14 days, approximately 18 at four. Approximately two-week clone count variance significantly increased as total template count grew.

On this clone itself: Its antigen is currently unknown.

The repertoire was sequenced with immunoSEQ multiplex PCR; TCRdb's copy has only in-frame clones and lacks some. The repertoire holds 80,000 to 90,000 clones, with around 86% as singletons. No infections or other immune events were documented during collection. This CDR3 region has 12 residues. Trimming stripped 5 bases from V and 4 bases from J, with 8 bases between. CDR1 is SEHNR, CDR2 FQNEAQ, per germline (reference sequence). The chain uses TRBV7-9 and TRBJ2-5; D might be TRBD1 (6 bases). This clonotype was obtained from a person between 18 and 75 years old in good health. Sample: blood. CDR3 nucleotide sequence: TGTGCCAGCAGCGCGACAGGAGAGACCCAGTACTTC. It encodes CASSATGETQYF.